This TCR beta chain was captured in a study of cytomegalovirus exposure and HLA in healthy donors. The V end was cut by 4 bases, the J end by 4 bases, with 14 bases between. This CDR3 is 14 amino acids long. Germline CDR1 reads MGHRA; CDR2 reads YSYEKL. The study's findings and limits: The study listed approximately 170 cytomegalovirus-associated TCR beta chains.

In the PCR, 60 Vbeta and 13 Jbeta primers were used. Data came from immunoSEQ multiplex PCR; TCRdb stores just in-frame clones and leaves some out. The sample holds approximately 150,000 clones, almost 80% seen once. Concerning this clone itself: As yet, its antigen is unknown.

The receptor was derived from a woman under 40 in good health and CMV-seronegative. Sequenced material: PBMCs. V usage is TRBV4-1 and J usage is TRBJ2-7, with a possible D match to TRBD1 (6 bases). The CDR3 reads CASSPFGQGYEQYF. The CDR3 DNA sequence: TGCGCCAGCAGCCCCTTTGGCCAGGGGTACGAGCAGTACTTC.